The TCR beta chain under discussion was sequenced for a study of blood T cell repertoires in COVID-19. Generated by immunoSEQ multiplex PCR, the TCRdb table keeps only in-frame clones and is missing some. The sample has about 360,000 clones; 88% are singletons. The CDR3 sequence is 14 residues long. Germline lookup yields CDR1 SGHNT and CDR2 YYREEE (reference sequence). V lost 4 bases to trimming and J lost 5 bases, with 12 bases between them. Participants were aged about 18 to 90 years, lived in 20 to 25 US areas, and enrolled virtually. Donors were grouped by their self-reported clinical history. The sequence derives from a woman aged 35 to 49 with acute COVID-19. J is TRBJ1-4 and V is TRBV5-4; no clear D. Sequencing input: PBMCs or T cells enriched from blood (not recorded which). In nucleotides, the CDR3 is TGTGCCAGCAGCCCGGGGTCTATGAATGAAAAACTGTTTTTT. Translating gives CASSPGSMNEKLFF.